This T cell receptor (beta chain) was sequenced during a study of cytomegalovirus exposure and HLA in healthy donors. General observations from the study: A later analysis revealed that TCR association rates differed between HLA loci, peaking at DRB1 and bottoming out at HLA-C.

Primers: 60 Vbeta forward and 13 Jbeta reverse. Profiled with immunoSEQ multiplex PCR; TCRdb holds only in-frame clones, not every one. The sample yields 35,000 to 45,000 clones, 63% seen once. Note on this clone: The antigen remains unidentified.

From germline, CDR1 is SGHTA and CDR2 FQGNSA. V was pared by 1 base and J by 0 bases, with 7 bases between. The CDR3 loop spans 15 amino acids. The chain employs TRBV7-2 and TRBJ2-1; D is possibly TRBD2 (6 bases). Sequencing was performed on PBMCs. This TCR was recovered from a man between 60 and 75 years old in good health and CMV-seropositive. CDR3 DNA sequence: TGTGCCAGCAGCTTAGGGACTAACTCCTACAATGAGCAGTTCTTC. Protein sequence: CASSLGTNSYNEQFF.